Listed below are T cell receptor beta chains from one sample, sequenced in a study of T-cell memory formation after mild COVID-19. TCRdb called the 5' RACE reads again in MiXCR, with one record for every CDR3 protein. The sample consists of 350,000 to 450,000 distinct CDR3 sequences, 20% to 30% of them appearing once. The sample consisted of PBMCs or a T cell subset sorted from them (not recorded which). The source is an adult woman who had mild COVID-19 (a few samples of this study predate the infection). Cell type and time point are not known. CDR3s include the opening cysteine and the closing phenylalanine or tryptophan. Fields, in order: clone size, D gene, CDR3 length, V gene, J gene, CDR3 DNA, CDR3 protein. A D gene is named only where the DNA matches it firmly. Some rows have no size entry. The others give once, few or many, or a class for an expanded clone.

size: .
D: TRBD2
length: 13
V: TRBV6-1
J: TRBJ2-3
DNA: TGTGCCACCGCGGGACTAGCCGGGCATACGCAGTATTTT
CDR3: CATAGLAGHTQYF

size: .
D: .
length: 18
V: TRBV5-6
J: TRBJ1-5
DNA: TGTGCCAGCAGCTCGAGGAGGACAGAACCCTTTAGCAATCAGCCCCAGCATTTT
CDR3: CASSSRRTEPFSNQPQHF

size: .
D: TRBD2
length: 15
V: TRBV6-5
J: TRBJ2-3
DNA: TGTGCCAGCAGTGCCCCTAGCGGACCCACAGATACGCAGTATTTT
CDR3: CASSAPSGPTDTQYF

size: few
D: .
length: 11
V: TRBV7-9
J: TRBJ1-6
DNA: TGTGCCAGCAGCTCCGATTCACCCCTCCACTTT
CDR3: CASSSDSPLHF

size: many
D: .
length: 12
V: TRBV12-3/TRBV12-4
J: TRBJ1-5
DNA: TGTGCCAGCAGGGCTAGCAATCAGCCCCAGCATTTT
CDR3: CASRASNQPQHF

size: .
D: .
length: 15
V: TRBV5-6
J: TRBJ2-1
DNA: TGTGCCAGCAGAACTGTACTAGGCCTGGGGAATGAGCAGTTCTTC
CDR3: CASRTVLGLGNEQFF

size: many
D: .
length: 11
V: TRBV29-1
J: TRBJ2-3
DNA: TGCAGCGTTCGGCTAGGGGATACGCAGTATTTT
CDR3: CSVRLGDTQYF

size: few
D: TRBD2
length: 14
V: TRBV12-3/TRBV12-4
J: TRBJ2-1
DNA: TGTGCCAGTAAGCGGGATAGCTCCTACAATGAGCAGTTCTTC
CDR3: CASKRDSSYNEQFF

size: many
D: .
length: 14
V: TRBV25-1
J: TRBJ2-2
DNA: TGTGCCAGCAGTGAACGGGCGGGGACCGGGGAGCTGTTTTTT
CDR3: CASSERAGTGELFF

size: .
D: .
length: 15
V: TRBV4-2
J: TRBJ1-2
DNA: TGTGCCAGCAGCCAAGATAGCTCGGAGGGATATGGCTACACCTTC
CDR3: CASSQDSSEGYGYTF

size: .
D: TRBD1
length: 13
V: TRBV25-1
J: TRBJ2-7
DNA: TGTGCCAGCACTGCTGGGACAGCTAGCGAGCAGTACTTC
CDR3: CASTAGTASEQYF

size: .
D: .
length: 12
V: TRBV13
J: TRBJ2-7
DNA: TGTGCCAGCAGCTTAAGGGCAGCGGAGCAGTACTTC
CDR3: CASSLRAAEQYF

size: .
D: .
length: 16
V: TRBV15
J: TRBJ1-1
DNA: TGTGCCACCAGCAGAGATCAGGTGGGCAGAGGTTTTTCCGGTTTCTTT
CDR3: CATSRDQVGRGFSGFF

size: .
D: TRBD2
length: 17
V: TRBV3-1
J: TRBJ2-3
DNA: TGTGCCAGCAGCCCCTTCGGGGGGGCCTTGAGCACAGATACGCAGTATTTT
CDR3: CASSPFGGALSTDTQYF

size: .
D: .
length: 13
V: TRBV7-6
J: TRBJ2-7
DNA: TGTGCCAGCAGCCGAGGGCTGGACTACGAGCAGTACTTC
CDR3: CASSRGLDYEQYF

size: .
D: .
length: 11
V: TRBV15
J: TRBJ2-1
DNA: TGTGCCACCAGCCTTTACAATGAGCAGTTCTTC
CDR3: CATSLYNEQFF

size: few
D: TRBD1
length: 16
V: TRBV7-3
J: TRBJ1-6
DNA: TGTGCCAGGGGTGAGCGGCGAAACAGGGGCAATTCACCCCTCCACTTT
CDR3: CARGERRNRGNSPLHF

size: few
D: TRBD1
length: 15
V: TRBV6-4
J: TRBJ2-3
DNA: TGTGCCAGCAGCGCCGGGACAGGTCGCACAGATACGCAGTATTTT
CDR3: CASSAGTGRTDTQYF

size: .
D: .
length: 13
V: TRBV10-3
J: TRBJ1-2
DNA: TGTGCCATCAGTGAAGCAGCTAACTATGGCTACACCTTC
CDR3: CAISEAANYGYTF

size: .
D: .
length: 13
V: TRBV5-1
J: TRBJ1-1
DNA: TGCGCCAGCAGACCAAATTATAACACTGAAGCTTTCTTT
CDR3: CASRPNYNTEAFF

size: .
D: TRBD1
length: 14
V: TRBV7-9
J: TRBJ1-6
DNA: TGTGCCAGCAGCCTGCAGGGGGTCCCGGAGACCCTCCACTTT
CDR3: CASSLQGVPETLHF

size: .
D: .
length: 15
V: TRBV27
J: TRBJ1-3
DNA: TGTGCCAGCAGTTTACAGGGAGGCGGTGGAAACACCATATATTTT
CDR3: CASSLQGGGGNTIYF

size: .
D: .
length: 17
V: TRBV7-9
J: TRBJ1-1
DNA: TGTGCCAGCAGCTTAGGACCGGGACAAGACGTGAACACTGAAGCTTTCTTT
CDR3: CASSLGPGQDVNTEAFF

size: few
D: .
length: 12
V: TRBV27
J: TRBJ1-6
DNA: TGTGCCAGCAGCCTTCCAAATTCACCCCTCCACTTT
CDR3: CASSLPNSPLHF

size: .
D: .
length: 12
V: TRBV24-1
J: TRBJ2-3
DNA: TGTGCCACCAGTAGCTGGCGTGATACGCAGTATTTT
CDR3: CATSSWRDTQYF

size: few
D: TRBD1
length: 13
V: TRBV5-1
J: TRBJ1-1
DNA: TGCGCCAGCAGCTTGGCTGGAGGGGGCGCAACTTTCTTT
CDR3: CASSLAGGGATFF

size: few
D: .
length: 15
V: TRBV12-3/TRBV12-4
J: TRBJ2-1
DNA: TGTGCCAGCAGTAAAGCAGGGACCGCGTACAATGAGCAGTTCTTC
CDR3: CASSKAGTAYNEQFF

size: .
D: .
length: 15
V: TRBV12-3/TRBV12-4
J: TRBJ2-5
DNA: TGTGCCAGCAGTTCCGCCTTGGACGGAAAAGAGACCCAGTACTTC
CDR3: CASSSALDGKETQYF

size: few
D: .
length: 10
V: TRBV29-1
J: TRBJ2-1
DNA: TGCAGCGTTGGGATCAATGAGCAGTTCTTC
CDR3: CSVGINEQFF

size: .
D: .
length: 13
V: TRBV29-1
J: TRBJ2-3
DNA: TGCAGCGTTGACCCGGCGGGGACAAAGACGCAGTATTTT
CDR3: CSVDPAGTKTQYF

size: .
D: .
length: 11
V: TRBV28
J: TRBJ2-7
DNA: TGTGCCAGCAGAAAGTACTACGAGCAGTACTTC
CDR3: CASRKYYEQYF

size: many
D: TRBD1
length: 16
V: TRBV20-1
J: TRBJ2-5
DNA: TGCAGTGCTAGAACAGCGACAGGGGAGCGGCGAGAGACCCAGTACTTC
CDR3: CSARTATGERRETQYF

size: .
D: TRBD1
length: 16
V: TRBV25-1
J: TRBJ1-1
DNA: TGTGCCAGCAGCCCCCGGGACAGGGTAAGAGTGACTGAAGCTTTCTTT
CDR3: CASSPRDRVRVTEAFF

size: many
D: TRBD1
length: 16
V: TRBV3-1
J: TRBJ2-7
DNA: TGTGCCAGCAGCCAAGACCCCGGGACAGGGGGCGACGAGCAGTACTTC
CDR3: CASSQDPGTGGDEQYF

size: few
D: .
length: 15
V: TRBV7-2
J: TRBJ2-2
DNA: TGTGCCAGCAGCTTAGAGGTGTCTGGCACCGGGGAGCTGTTTTTT
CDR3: CASSLEVSGTGELFF

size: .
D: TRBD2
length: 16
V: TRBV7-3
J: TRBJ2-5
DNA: TGTGCCAGCAGCTTCTCTAGCGGGGGGCCCCAAGAGACCCAGTACTTC
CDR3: CASSFSSGGPQETQYF

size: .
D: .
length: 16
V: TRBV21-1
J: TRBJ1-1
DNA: TGTGCCAGCAGCAAGGAGGGACAGGGGACCAACACTGAAGCTTTCTTT
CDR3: CASSKEGQGTNTEAFF

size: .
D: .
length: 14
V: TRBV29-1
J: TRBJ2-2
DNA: TGCAGCGTTGAACTCAGCAGAGGGCCCGGGGAGCTGTTTTTT
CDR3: CSVELSRGPGELFF

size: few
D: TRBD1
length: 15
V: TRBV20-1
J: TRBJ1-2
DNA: TGCAGTGCTGACAAAGGGACAGGGGAGGACTATGGCTACACCTTC
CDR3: CSADKGTGEDYGYTF

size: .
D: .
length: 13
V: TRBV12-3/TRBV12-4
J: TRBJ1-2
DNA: TGTGCCAGCGGGCAAAGGGTGAGAGATGGCTACACCTTC
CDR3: CASGQRVRDGYTF

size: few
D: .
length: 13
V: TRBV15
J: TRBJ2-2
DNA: TGTGCCACCAGCAGAGTGGGGAGCGGGGAGCTGTTTTTT
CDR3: CATSRVGSGELFF

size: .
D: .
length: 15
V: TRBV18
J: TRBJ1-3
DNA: TGTGCCAGCTCACCCAGAGGGGCTCCTGGAAACACCATATATTTT
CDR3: CASSPRGAPGNTIYF

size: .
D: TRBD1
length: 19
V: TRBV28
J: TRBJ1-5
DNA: TGTGCCAGCAGTTTCGGACCTCAAAGCAGGGGGATTGACAATCAGCCCCAGCATTTT
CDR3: CASSFGPQSRGIDNQPQHF

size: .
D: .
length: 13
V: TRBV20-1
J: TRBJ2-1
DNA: TGCAGTGCTGACCGAAGGAGCCCCAATGAGCAGTTCTTC
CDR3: CSADRRSPNEQFF

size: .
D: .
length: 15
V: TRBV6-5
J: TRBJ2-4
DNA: TGTGCCAGCAGTTCGGACGGGTTAGCCAAAAACATTCAGTACTTC
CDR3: CASSSDGLAKNIQYF

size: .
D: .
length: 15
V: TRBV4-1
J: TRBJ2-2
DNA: TGCGCCAGCAGCCAAGGAACAGCCACCACCGGGGAGCTGTTTTTT
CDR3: CASSQGTATTGELFF

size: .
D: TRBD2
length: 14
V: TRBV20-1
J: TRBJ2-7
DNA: TGCAGTGCTAAAGCGGGAGGGCCGTTGAGCGAGCAGTACTTC
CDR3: CSAKAGGPLSEQYF

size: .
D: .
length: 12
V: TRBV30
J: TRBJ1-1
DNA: TGTGCCTGGGAAGGATCAGGGGCTAAAGCTTTCTTT
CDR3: CAWEGSGAKAFF

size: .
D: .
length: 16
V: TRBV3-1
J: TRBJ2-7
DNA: TGTGCCAGCGGCGCCCCAGGGGAGGGCCGATCCTACGAGCAGTACTTC
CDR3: CASGAPGEGRSYEQYF

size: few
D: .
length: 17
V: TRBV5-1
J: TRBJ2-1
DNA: TGCGCCAGCAGCGTAGGATGGACTACTCTGACGGACAATGAGCAGTTCTTC
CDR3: CASSVGWTTLTDNEQFF

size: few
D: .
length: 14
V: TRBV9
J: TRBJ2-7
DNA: TGTGCCAGCAGCCCCCACACGGGGACCTACGAGCAGTACTTC
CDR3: CASSPHTGTYEQYF

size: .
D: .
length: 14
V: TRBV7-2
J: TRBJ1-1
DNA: TGTGCCAGCAGCATAGATACAAGTTACACTGAAGCTTTCTTT
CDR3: CASSIDTSYTEAFF

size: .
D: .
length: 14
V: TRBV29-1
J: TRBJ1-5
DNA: TGCAGCGTTGTCATCGGACAAGGTGTGGTGGCCCAGCATTTT
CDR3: CSVVIGQGVVAQHF

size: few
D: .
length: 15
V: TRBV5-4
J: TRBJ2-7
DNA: TGTGCCAGCACCCCTGACCTCAGTGGCCCCTACGAGCAGTACTTC
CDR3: CASTPDLSGPYEQYF

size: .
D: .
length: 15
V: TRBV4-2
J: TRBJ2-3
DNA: TGTGCCAGCAGCCGGACCGGGAAGCCCACAGATACGCAGTATTTT
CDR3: CASSRTGKPTDTQYF

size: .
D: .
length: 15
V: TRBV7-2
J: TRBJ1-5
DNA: TGTGCCAGCAGCTTAGACGGCTATAGCAATCAGCCCCAGCATTTT
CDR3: CASSLDGYSNQPQHF

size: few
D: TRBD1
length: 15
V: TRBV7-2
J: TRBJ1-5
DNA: TGTGCCAGCAGCTCAGGGGGTCTGCGCAATCAGCCCCAGCATTTT
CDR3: CASSSGGLRNQPQHF

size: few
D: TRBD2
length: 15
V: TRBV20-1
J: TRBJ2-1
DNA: TGCAGTGCTAGAACGGGAGGGAGTGGCTACAATGAGCAGTTCTTC
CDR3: CSARTGGSGYNEQFF

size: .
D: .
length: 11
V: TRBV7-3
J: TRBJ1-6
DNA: TGTGCCAGCATCGAGGGGTTACCCCTCCACTTT
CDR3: CASIEGLPLHF

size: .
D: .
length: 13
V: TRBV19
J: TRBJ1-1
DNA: TGTGCCTCCCTCCCGGCTATGAACACTGAAGCTTTCTTT
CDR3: CASLPAMNTEAFF